These 18 T cell receptor beta chains share one sample of origin, sequenced in a study of T cell repertoires in cytomegalovirus infection. No antigen is known for these receptors. TCRdb re-called the reads with MiXCR, one entry per CDR3 protein. The sample carries about 900,000 distinct CDR3 sequences, roughly 31% recorded once. Sequencing was performed on cultured CD8+ T cells from PBMCs, taken from culture after CMV antigen stimulation. Receptors were obtained from a human donor in good health (CMV status not recorded). Some clones in this sample may be carry-over from other donors' samples.

V is TRBV29-1 and J is TRBJ1-2; tentative D call: TRBD1 (5 bases). The CDR3 has 13 amino acids. Germline-derived CDR1 and CDR2 are SQVTM and ANQGSEA. V shed 2 bases and J shed 0 bases, with 7 bases lying between them. The CDR3 protein is CSVEKGTNYGYTF. As DNA, the CDR3 is TGCAGCGTTGAAAAGGGGACTAACTATGGCTACACCTTC.

This clonotype was found a few times. This may stem from a read error, because a much larger clone lies one nucleotide away. The V call is TRBV11-3, the J call TRBJ2-2; 12 bases are a match to TRBD1. V lost 5 bases, J lost 6 bases, and 1 base stayed unmatched. CDR1 and CDR2 from the germline V gene are SGHNT and YENEEA. This CDR3 is 14 amino acids long. The CDR3 DNA is TGTGCCAGCAGCCGGGACAGGGGGCCCGGGGAGCTGTTTTTT. Translating it yields CASSRDRGPGELFF.

V usage is TRBV6-5 and J usage is TRBJ2-1; the D gene could be TRBD1 or TRBD2 (5 bases each). The CDR3 has 16 amino acids. V lost 6 bases and J 7 bases, leaving 22 bases between the germline ends. Germline assignment: CDR1 MNHEY and CDR2 SVGAGI. In DNA, the CDR3 is TGTGCCAGCAGCCTTGGGGGTAGCATCGATCGAAATGAGCAGTTCTTC. It codes for CASSLGGSIDRNEQFF.

This clonotype was detected ten times or more. The rearrangement uses TRBV7-2 and TRBJ2-3, with D perhaps given as TRBD1 or TRBD2 (7 bases each). Trimming took off 11 bases at V and 2 bases at J, with 14 bases between the two ends. The CDR3 loop spans 13 amino acids. Per germline, CDR1 SGHTA and CDR2 FQGNSA. CDR3 amino acids: CAEAGQNTDTQYF. In DNA, the CDR3 is TGTGCCGAAGCGGGACAGAACACAGATACGCAGTATTTT. The full variable domain, with the rest looked up from reference TRBV7-2 and TRBJ2-3, is GAGVSQSPSNKVTEKGKDVELRCDPISGHTALYWYRQSLGQGLEFLIYFQGNSAPDKSGLPSDRFSAERTGGSVSTLTIQRTQQEDSAVYLCAEAGQNTDTQYFGPGTRLTVL.

J is TRBJ1-2 and V is TRBV6-6, with 10 bases identical to TRBD1. The CDR3 is made up of 20 amino acids. Trimming at V came to 2 bases and at J to 6 bases, leaving 21 bases not matched to a gene. Per germline, CDR1 MNHNY and CDR2 SVGAGI (reference sequence). In DNA form, the CDR3 reads TGTGCCAGCAGTTACCTCCAGGCCGTAATGGACAGGGGGTATCCGGATGGCTACACCTTC. It encodes CASSYLQAVMDRGYPDGYTF.

This clonotype has more than one count but fewer than ten. This chain uses TRBV15 with TRBJ2-3; D gene unclear. In germline, CDR1 is LNHNV, CDR2 YYDKDF (reference sequence). The CDR3 sequence is 13 residues long. Trimming took off 3 bases at V and 2 bases at J, with 6 bases between the two ends. CDR3 residues: CATSRLNTDTQYF. The CDR3 nucleotides read TGTGCCACCAGCAGGCTCAACACAGATACGCAGTATTTT.

This clonotype was detected a few times. V gene TRBV2 combines with J gene TRBJ2-2, with a weak D call TRBD1 (6 bases). Trimming shortened V by 3 bases and J by 1 base, and 9 bases separated the two germline ends. CDR3 length equals 15 residues. Germline V gene data show CDR1 as SNHLY and CDR2 as FYNNEI. As DNA, the CDR3 is TGTGCCAGCAGTGAGACAGGACTGAACACCGGGGAGCTGTTTTTT. This codes for CASSETGLNTGELFF. Full variable domain (outside the CDR3, taken from reference TRBV2 and TRBJ2-2): EPEVTQTPSHQVTQMGQEVILRCVPISNHLYFYWYRQILGQKVEFLVSFYNNEISEKSEIFDDQFSVERPDGSNFTLKIRSTKLEDSAMYFCASSETGLNTGELFFGEGSRLTVL.

This clonotype was picked up many times. This chain joins TRBV7-2 and TRBJ2-7; 8 nucleotides agree with TRBD2. The CDR3 has 14 amino acids. Germline-derived CDR1 and CDR2 are SGHTA and FQGNSA. With V trimmed by 1 base and J by 2 bases, 1 base remained unmatched. DNA for the CDR3: TGTGCCAGCAGCTTAGACGGGGGGGCCTACGAGCAGTACGTC. It yields the protein CASSLDGGAYEQYV.

This clonotype was seen just once. One base away lies a much larger clone, so this may be a sequencing read error. V and J are TRBV3-1 and TRBJ1-1; D gene uncertain. This CDR3 spans 16 amino acids. CDR1 and CDR2 (germline): LGHDT, YNNKEL (reference sequence). This CDR3 reads CAGSQVPFRMNTEAFF. DNA for the CDR3: TGTGCCGGCAGCCAAGTCCCCTTCAGGATGAACACTGAAGCTTTCTTT. Based on the CDR3 plus reference TRBV3-1 and TRBJ1-1, the full variable domain is DTAVSQTPKYLVTQMGNDKSIKCEQNLGHDTMYWYKQDSKKFLKIMFSYNNKELIINETVPNRFSPKSPDKAHLNLHINSLELGDSAVYFCAGSQVPFRMNTEAFFGQGTRLTVV.

The table lists this clonotype with many counts. This rearrangement joins TRBV7-6 to TRBJ2-1; 10 nucleotides line up with TRBD2. The germline gives CDR1 SGHVS, CDR2 FNYEAQ. Trimming removed 5 bases from V and 3 bases from J; junction bases left unmatched: 4. The CDR3 is made up of 15 amino acids. CDR3 residues: CASSASGGVYNEQFF. CDR3 in DNA: TGTGCCAGCAGCGCGAGCGGGGGGGTCTACAATGAGCAGTTCTTC.

V usage is TRBV6-5 and J usage is TRBJ1-2, with D hard to call. The ends were cut back, 6 bases at V and 5 bases at J, with 13 bases in the middle. The CDR3 sequence is 13 residues long. The germline gives CDR1 MNHEY, CDR2 SVGAGI. The CDR3 protein is CASSSKYFYGYTF. The CDR3 DNA reads as TGTGCCAGCAGCTCCAAATACTTTTATGGCTACACCTTC.

Only a few counts were recorded for this clonotype. The chain is built from TRBV27 and TRBJ1-1; 10 bases are shared with TRBD1. Losses at the gene ends were 4 bases for V and 4 bases for J; bases not matched to a gene: 3. The length of the CDR3 is 14 residues. Germline CDR1 and CDR2: MNHEY and SMNVEV (reference sequence). This CDR3 reads CASSSGQGITEAFF. The CDR3 bases are TGTGCCAGCAGTTCGGGACAGGGGATCACTGAAGCTTTCTTT.

This rearrangement joins TRBV12-3 or TRBV12-4 to TRBJ2-5; the D is unclear. V lost 4 bases, J lost 0 bases, and 12 bases lay in between. The length of the CDR3 is 15 residues. CDR3 protein: CASSWTTGNQETQYF. The CDR3 DNA sequence: TGTGCCAGCAGTTGGACCACCGGAAACCAAGAGACCCAGTACTTC.

With regard to this clonotype: The DNA is omitted, as the CDR3 cannot be located on it reliably, and the CDR3 follows TCRdb's listing. The chain couples TRBV6-1 to TRBJ2-5; the table's D call of TRBD1 was not tested on the DNA. Germline V gene lookup returns CDR1 MNHNS and CDR2 SASEGT. The CDR3 numbers 18 amino acids, ends counted. The CDR3: CASSERTSVRGGRETQYF.

The rearrangement uses TRBV6-5 and TRBJ2-7; D gene ambiguous. Germline assignment: CDR1 MNHEY and CDR2 SVGAGI. Between the trimmed V and J ends, which lost 2 bases and 3 bases, there was a span of 8 bases. CDR3 length: 13 amino acids. The CDR3 region is CASSYGLSYEQYF. CDR3 DNA sequence: TGTGCCAGCAGTTACGGGCTAAGCTACGAGCAGTACTTC.

CDR3 protein: CASSLHSAGELFF. CDR3 nucleotides: TGTGCCAGCAGCCTTCACTCCGCCGGGGAGCTGTTTTTT. V is TRBV11-3 and J is TRBJ2-2, with unresolved D. Germline CDR1 SGHNT, CDR2 YENEEA. V lost 5 bases and J lost 6, with 10 bases in between. The CDR3 has 13 amino acids.

This clonotype was counted only a few times. The chain recombines TRBV7-9 with TRBJ2-7; TRBD1 agrees at 10 bases. From germline, CDR1 is SEHNR and CDR2 FQNEAQ (reference sequence). Trimming took 4 bases from V and 5 from J; bases not matched to a gene: 11. The CDR3 covers 16 residues. The CDR3 nucleotides are TGTGCCAGCAGCTACCCCGGGACAGGGGAGGACAACGAGCAGTACGTC. Its protein is CASSYPGTGEDNEQYV.

This clonotype was observed at least ten times. The chain couples TRBV7-9 to TRBJ2-2; D not resolved. Trimming stripped 4 bases from V and 2 bases from J, with 17 bases between. CDR1 SEHNR and CDR2 FQNEAQ come from the germline V gene (reference sequence). The length of the CDR3 is 17 residues. CDR3 residues: CASSSSSGGPNTGELFF. The CDR3 nucleotides read TGTGCCAGCAGCTCATCTTCGGGCGGTCCAAACACCGGGGAGCTGTTTTTT.